One and the same sample provided the 12 T cell receptor beta chains below, sequenced in a study of blood T cells in healthy people across ages. Through a sample-barcoded 5' primer and a J-beta primer mix, a second PCR was run for roughly 7 to 12 cycles. TCRdb itself ran the 5' RACE reads through MiXCR, one entry per CDR3 protein. The repertoire consists of 550,000 to 600,000 distinct CDR3 sequences, with 25% to 30% occurring once and the leading ten covering 15% to 20%. Sequenced sample: blood. These receptors came from a woman in her seventies in good health.

The gene calls are TRBV19 and TRBJ2-2, with TRBD1 matching 7 bases. V shed 5 bases, J shed 1 base, and the junction held 4 bases outside the gene matches. This CDR3 has 15 residues. Germline lookup yields CDR1 LNHDA and CDR2 SQIVND (reference sequence). The CDR3 loop is CASSVRTGNTGELFF. The CDR3 DNA sequence: TGTGCCAGTAGTGTACGGACAGGGAACACCGGGGAGCTGTTTTTT.

CDR3 in DNA: TGCGCCAGCAGCTCGCGGGACAGGAGGGGAGAGACCCAGTACTTC. Its protein is CASSSRDRRGETQYF. The chain is built from TRBV5-1 and TRBJ2-5; 8 bases align to TRBD1. Unmatched junction bases numbered 8, after V lost 3 bases and J lost 4 bases. This CDR3 spans 15 amino acids. From germline, CDR1 is SGHRS and CDR2 YFSETQ. Based on the CDR3 plus reference TRBV5-1 and TRBJ2-5, the full variable domain is KAGVTQTPRYLIKTRGQQVTLSCSPISGHRSVSWYQQTPGQGLQFLFEYFSETQRNKGNFPGRFSGRQFSNSRSEMNVSTLELGDSALYLCASSSRDRRGETQYFGPGTRLLVL.

This clonotype was counted between two and nine times. J is TRBJ2-2 and V is TRBV23-1; 12 positions match TRBD1. Being an ORF, TRBV23-1 has a function that is uncertain. The trim removed 4 bases at V and 4 bases at J, leaving 10 bases unmatched. There are 18 residues in the CDR3. The CDR3 sequence is CASSPHRDRGRCTGELFF. In DNA form, the CDR3 reads TGCGCCAGCAGTCCCCACCGGGACAGGGGGCGTTGCACCGGGGAGCTGTTTTTT.

The table lists this clonotype with a few counts. The chain has TRBV4-3 and TRBJ2-2; D might be TRBD2 (6 bases). The V gene lost 4 bases and the J gene lost 3 bases, with 15 bases spanning the gap. The CDR3 loop spans 16 amino acids. In germline, CDR1 is LGHNA, CDR2 YSLEER. The CDR3 DNA sequence: TGCGCCAGCAGCCGGTCGTATTGGGGGGACACCGGGGAGCTGTTTTTT. Its protein is CASSRSYWGDTGELFF.

This clonotype was picked up a small number of times. The rearrangement joins TRBV14 to TRBJ2-5; TRBD2 agrees at 9 bases. The V gene's germline CDR1 is SGHDN and CDR2 FVKESK. V lost 1 base, J lost 3 bases, and 12 bases stayed unmatched. CDR3 length: 18 residues. In DNA, the CDR3 is TGTGCCAGCAGCCAAGGGACTAGCGCCGGCAAGATTAAAGAGACCCAGTACTTC. Translated: CASSQGTSAGKIKETQYF.

This clonotype was seen only a few times. This sequence joins TRBV12-3 or TRBV12-4 and TRBJ1-5, with TRBD1 matching 8 bases. The CDR3 has 17 amino acids. J lost 2 bases, V lost 3 bases, and 9 bases had no gene match. The CDR3 coding sequence is TGTGCCAGCAGTTTTTCGGCAGGGGGCATCGGCAATCAGCCCCAGCATTTT. This encodes CASSFSAGGIGNQPQHF.

This clonotype was seen a few times. This rearrangement joins TRBV7-9 to TRBJ1-1; tentatively, D is TRBD1 (5 bases). Looked up from germline, CDR1 is SEHNR and CDR2 is FQNEAQ (reference sequence). The V and J ends lost 3 bases and 3 bases respectively, with 11 bases between them. The CDR3 covers 14 residues. CDR3 coding DNA: TGTGCCAGCAGCTTGGCGGGGGTGGACACTGAAGCTTTCTTT. Amino acids: CASSLAGVDTEAFF.

The CDR3 DNA reads TGTGCCAGCAGCCAAGGACAGGGTGGGTGGGAGACCCAGTACTTC. It codes for CASSQGQGGWETQYF. This rearrangement joins TRBV3-1 to TRBJ2-5, with 7 bases that match TRBD1. The V gene end was trimmed by 1 base and the J gene end by 5 bases; junction bases not matched to a gene: 7. In germline, CDR1 is LGHDT, CDR2 YNNKEL (reference sequence). The CDR3 has 15 residues.

This clonotype was picked up a small number of times. V usage is TRBV12-3 or TRBV12-4 and J usage is TRBJ1-1; D remains unclear. The CDR3 contains 12 residues. The germline V and J ends were trimmed by 4 bases and 7 bases, with 10 bases remaining between them. Here the CDR3 reads CASSSPWGEAFF. CDR3 sequence (DNA): TGTGCCAGCAGTTCCCCATGGGGTGAAGCTTTCTTT.

The table lists this clonotype with a few counts. The chain couples TRBV4-1 to TRBJ1-4; 9 bases agree with TRBD1. Germline CDR1 MGHRA, CDR2 YSYEKL. The CDR3 totals 16 residues. The junction had 9 bases not matched to a gene; V was cut back by 3 bases and J by 7 bases. CDR3 in DNA: TGCGCCAGCAGCCACGATGGACAGGGGAGTAGTGAAAAACTGTTTTTT. It codes for CASSHDGQGSSEKLFF.

This clonotype was found a few times. The rearrangement uses TRBV7-9 and TRBJ2-3; 8 bases map to TRBD2. The J segment lost 0 bases and the V segment lost 3 bases, leaving 5 bases of the junction unmatched. Germline V gene lookup returns CDR1 SEHNR and CDR2 FQNEAQ (reference sequence). The CDR3 spans 16 residues. Written as DNA, the CDR3 is TGTGCCAGCAGCTTGGAGCGGGGGCGCAGCACAGATACGCAGTATTTT. Translated: CASSLERGRSTDTQYF.

The chain uses TRBV5-6 and TRBJ2-2; 9 nucleotides align to TRBD2. V lost 2 bases to trimming and J lost 6 bases; unmatched junction nucleotides: 2. CDR3 size: 14 residues. Germline V gives CDR1 SGHDT, CDR2 YYEEEE. The CDR3 DNA is TGTGCCAGCAGCTTCGGACTAGCGTCCGGGGAGCTGTTTTTT. It encodes CASSFGLASGELFF.